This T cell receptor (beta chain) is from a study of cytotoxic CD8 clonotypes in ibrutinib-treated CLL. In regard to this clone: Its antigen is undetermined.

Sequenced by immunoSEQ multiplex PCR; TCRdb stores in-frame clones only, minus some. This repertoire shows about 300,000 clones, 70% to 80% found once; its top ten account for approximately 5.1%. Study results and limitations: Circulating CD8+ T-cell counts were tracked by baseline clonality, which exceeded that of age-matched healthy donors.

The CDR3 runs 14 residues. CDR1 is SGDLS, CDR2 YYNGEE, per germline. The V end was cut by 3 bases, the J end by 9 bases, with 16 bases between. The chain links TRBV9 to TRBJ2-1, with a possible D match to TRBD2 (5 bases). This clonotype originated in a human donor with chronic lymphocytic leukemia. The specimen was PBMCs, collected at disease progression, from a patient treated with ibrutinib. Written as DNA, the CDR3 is TGTGCCAGCAGCGAACTAGGGCCGTACGGTGAGCAGTTCTTC. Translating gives CASSELGPYGEQFF.